The clone carrying this TCR beta chain was observed a single time. How the authors handled the data: Scientists estimated how many nucleated cells there were by amplifying reference gene primers. The method was immunoSEQ multiplex PCR; TCRdb's version includes in-frame clones alone and lacks a portion of them. V and J calls and clone size are those listed in that table; D and trimming were worked out from the DNA. Of roughly 35,000 clones in the sample, about 88% were seen once. This specimen belongs to a study of blood T cell repertoires in COVID-19. Sequencing was performed on peripheral blood. This clonotype was sampled from a man aged 55 to 70 with active COVID-19.

The CDR3 region has the DNA TGTGCCAGCAGTTACTCATTCGGGACAGGAGGCTACACCTTC. It translates to CASSYSFGTGGYTF. The chain employs TRBV6-2 or TRBV6-3 and TRBJ1-2, with 8 bases matching TRBD1. The CDR3 runs to 14 residues. The V gene end was trimmed by 0 bases and the J gene end by 8 bases; junction bases not matched to a gene: 5. In germline, CDR1 is MNHEY, CDR2 SVGEGT.